This T cell receptor (beta chain) was observed in a study of blood T cell repertoires in COVID-19. Overall study: Acute and convalescent COVID-19 samples came from the United States, Italy and Spain. T cells, B-cell-depleted T cells, or PBMCs supplied cDNA or gDNA.

CDR3 length: 14 amino acids. Trimming pared 3 bases from V and 5 bases from J, leaving 14 bases between. CDR1 is MNHEY, CDR2 SMNVEV, per germline (reference sequence). Original analysis: Reference gene primers were amplified, and this amplification served to estimate nucleated cell counts. Using immunoSEQ multiplex PCR, the repertoire was profiled, and TCRdb retains in-frame clones only, with some absent. The DNA was the basis for D and trimming; V, J and clone size are from that table. This sample has 50,000 to 70,000 clones, with about 93% found just once. Material: peripheral blood. The genes are TRBV27 and TRBJ2-7; perhaps TRBD2 as D (5 bases). The TCR originated in a human donor with active COVID-19. The donor label of this sample is uncertain. CDR3 DNA sequence: TGTGCCAGCAGTTTCCGTGGGAGTTCCCACGAGCAGTACTTC. Protein sequence: CASSFRGSSHEQYF.